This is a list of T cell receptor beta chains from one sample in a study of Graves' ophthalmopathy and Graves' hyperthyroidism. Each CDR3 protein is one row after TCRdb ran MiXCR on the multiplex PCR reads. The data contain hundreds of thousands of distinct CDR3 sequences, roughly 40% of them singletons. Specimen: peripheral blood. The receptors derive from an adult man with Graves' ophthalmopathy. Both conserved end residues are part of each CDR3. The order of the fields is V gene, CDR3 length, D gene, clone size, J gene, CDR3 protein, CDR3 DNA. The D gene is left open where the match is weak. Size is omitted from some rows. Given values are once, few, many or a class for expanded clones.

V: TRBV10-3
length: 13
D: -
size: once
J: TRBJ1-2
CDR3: CAISIQGVYGYTF
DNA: TGTGCCATCAGCATACAGGGAGTCTATGGCTACACCTTC

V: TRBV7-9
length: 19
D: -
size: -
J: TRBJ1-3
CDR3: CASSLATLRMGKSGNTIYF
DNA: TGTGCCAGCAGCTTAGCTACTCTCAGAATGGGGAAATCTGGAAACACCATATATTTT

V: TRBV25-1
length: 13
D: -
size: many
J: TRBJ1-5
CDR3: CASSEGTYQPQHF
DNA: TGTGCCAGCAGTGAGGGCACCTATCAGCCCCAGCATTTT

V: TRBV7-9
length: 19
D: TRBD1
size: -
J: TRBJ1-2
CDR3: CASSYISRGGTGAFSGYTF
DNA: TGTGCCAGCAGCTACATCTCCCGAGGCGGGACAGGGGCATTTTCTGGCTACACCTTC

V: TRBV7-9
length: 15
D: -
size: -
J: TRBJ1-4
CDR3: CADQGPSSVGEKLFF
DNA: TGTGCCGACCAGGGGCCCTCCAGTGTTGGTGAAAAACTGTTTTTT

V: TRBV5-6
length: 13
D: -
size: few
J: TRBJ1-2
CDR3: CASSPRQDYGYTF
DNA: TGTGCCAGCAGCCCCCGACAGGACTATGGCTACACCTTC

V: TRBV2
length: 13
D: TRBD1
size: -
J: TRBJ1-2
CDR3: CASSGDRVGGYTF
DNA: TGTGCCAGCAGTGGTGACAGGGTTGGGGGCTACACCTTC

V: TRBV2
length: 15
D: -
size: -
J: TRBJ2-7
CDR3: CASSEPGKWAYEQYF
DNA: TGTGCCAGCAGTGAGCCGGGGAAGTGGGCTTACGAGCAGTACTTC

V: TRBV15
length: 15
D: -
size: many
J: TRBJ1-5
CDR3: CATSRVSRVNQPQHF
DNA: TGTGCCACCAGCAGAGTAAGCAGGGTCAATCAGCCCCAGCATTTT

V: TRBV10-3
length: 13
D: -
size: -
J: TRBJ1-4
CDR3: CAISEGDSEKLFF
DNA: TGTGCCATCAGTGAAGGGGATAGTGAAAAACTGTTTTTT

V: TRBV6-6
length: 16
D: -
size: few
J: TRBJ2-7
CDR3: CASSYSSPGSGNEQYF
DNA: TGTGCCAGCAGTTACTCGTCCCCGGGAAGCGGCAACGAGCAGTACTTC